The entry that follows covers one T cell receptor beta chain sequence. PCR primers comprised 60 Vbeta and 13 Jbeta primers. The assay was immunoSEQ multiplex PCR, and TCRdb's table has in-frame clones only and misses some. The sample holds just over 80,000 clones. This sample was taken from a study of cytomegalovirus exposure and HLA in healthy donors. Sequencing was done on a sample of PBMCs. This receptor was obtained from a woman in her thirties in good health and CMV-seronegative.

The CDR3 coding sequence is TGTGCCAGCAGCCCCGGACAGGGGGTGGCTGAAGCTTTCTTT. Translating it yields CASSPGQGVAEAFF. The chain recombines TRBV28 with TRBJ1-1; TRBD1 matches 10 bases. The CDR3 contains 14 residues. Germline V gives CDR1 MDHEN, CDR2 SYDVKM. V trimming: 6 bases; J trimming: 6 bases; junction bases outside the gene matches: 7.